The 7 T cell receptor delta chains below all came from one sample that was sequenced in a study of γδ T cells in repeated Plasmodium falciparum infection. Bulk repertoires came from Vgamma9/Vdelta2+ or Vdelta2-negative gammadelta T cells flow-sorted from PBMC. TCRdb reanalysed the multiplex PCR reads via CATT. The table includes roughly 93,000 delta-chain clones, roughly 1.4% detected once. The sample taken for sequencing was gamma-delta T cells from blood. All receptors come from a pool of human donors (malaria-infected and uninfected, not separated).

As concerns this clone: With only one base between it and a far larger clone, this is likely a read error. This CDR3 is also generated by other DNA sequences in the sample. J is TRDJ1 and V is TRDV2, with 11 nucleotides matching TRDD3. Assignment of the J gene here rests on matching the DNA to germline, because TCRdb gives none. V was pared by 0 bases and J by 2 bases, with 28 bases of the junction left unmatched. The germline CDR1 and CDR2 sequences are GEAIGNYY and EKD. This CDR3 is built from 24 residues. The CDR3 is CACDTVGSNRGQHWGIGSTDKLIF. CDR3 sequence (DNA): TGTGCCTGTGACACCGTCGGGTCTAACCGAGGACAGCACTGGGGGATAGGGTCAACCGATAAACTCATCTTT.

To note about this clone: A far larger clone is only one base removed, so a read error is likely. Within the sample, other DNA sequences also encode this same CDR3. This chain links TRDV1 with TRDJ1; TRDD2 is a possible D gene (6 bases). Germline values: CDR1 TSWWSYY, CDR2 QGS. V was clipped by 6 bases and J by 2 bases, with 31 bases between them. The CDR3 is 20 residues long. CDR3 loop: CALGSSFRTGGPGLTDKLIF. As DNA, the CDR3 is TGTGCTCTTGGTTCTTCCTTCCGAACCGGGGGTCCCGGACTAACCGATAAACTCATCTTT.

In its sample, this clone was seen a few times. This DNA's translation differs at residue 7 from TCRdb's protein, which comes from a much larger clone; a read error is likely, and the protein shown is translated from the DNA. V gene TRAV29/DV5 combines with J gene TRDJ1; the D is unclear. This CDR3 is built from 14 residues. The V end lost 0 bases, the J end lost 0 bases, and 9 bases lay between the germline ends. Germline V gene sequence: CDR1 NSMFDY, CDR2 ISSIKDK. CDR3 residues: CAASAILYTDKLIF. CDR3 in DNA: TGTGCAGCAAGCGCGATCCTGTACACCGATAAACTCATCTTT.

This clone was recorded at least ten times. The chain couples TRDV1 to TRDJ1, with TRDD3 as a possible D gene (6 bases). V shed 2 bases and J shed 0 bases, with 40 bases lying between them. The germline V gene encodes CDR1 TSWWSYY and CDR2 QGS. The CDR3 is 25 residues long. CDR3 sequence: CALGEETPSWYFVTLTGPYTDKLIF. CDR3 sequence (DNA): TGTGCTCTTGGGGAAGAAACCCCCAGTTGGTACTTTGTTACTTTGACTGGGCCTTACACCGATAAACTCATCTTT.

As regards this clone: The protein held in TCRdb is that of a much larger clone and does not match this DNA's translation at residue 8, likely because of a read error; the protein shown is translated from the DNA. The rearrangement joins TRDV2 to TRDJ1; 7 nucleotides align to TRDD3. The germline V gene has CDR1 GEAIGNYY and CDR2 EKD. V lost 3 bases and J lost 0; bases outside the gene matches: 12. The CDR3 extends over 17 amino acids. CDR3 protein: CACDSLLWDTDTDKLIF. As DNA, the CDR3 is TGTGCCTGTGACTCCTTACTGTGGGATACCGACACCGATAAACTCATCTTT.

Points on this clone: The protein in TCRdb stems from a much larger clone and differs at residue 15 from this DNA's translation, likely a read error; here the protein is translated from the DNA. This sequence joins TRDV1 and TRDJ1, with 10 bases matching TRDD3. The J gene is not listed in TCRdb, so it was assigned here from a DNA match to germline. The CDR3 consists of 20 residues. After removal of 0 bases from V and 3 bases from J, the junction contained 16 bases not matched to a gene. The germline V gene has CDR1 TSWWSYY and CDR2 QGS. CDR3 amino acids: CALGELRPDWGIKYPDKLIF. The CDR3 nucleotides read TGTGCTCTTGGGGAACTACGACCAGACTGGGGGATCAAGTACCCCGATAAACTCATCTTT.

About this clone: The protein given by TCRdb reflects a much larger clone and differs at residue 10 from this DNA's translation, likely from a read error; the protein shown is the DNA's translation. The chain joins TRDV1 to TRDJ1; D possibly corresponds to TRDD3 (5 bases). No J gene was available from TCRdb, and it was assigned here by a germline match of the DNA. This CDR3 contains 17 residues. Per germline, CDR1 TSWWSYY and CDR2 QGS. V shed 1 base and J shed 2 bases, with 17 bases lying between them. CDR3 region: CALGERPPGGITDKLIF. CDR3 in DNA: TGTGCTCTTGGGGAACGGCCTCCGGGGGGTATAACCGATAAACTCATCTTT.